This TCR beta chain was identified during a study of blood T cell repertoires in COVID-19. V gave up 0 bases and J gave up 1 base; unmatched junction bases: 3. Germline V gene data show CDR1 as MNHEY and CDR2 as SVGEGT. This CDR3 spans 16 amino acids. Clones were read by immunoSEQ multiplex PCR, and TCRdb kept only the in-frame ones, dropping some. The sample has approximately 110,000 clones; approximately 85% are singletons. This receptor was identified in a man between 65 and 85 years old with acute or convalescent COVID-19. Sequences were obtained from peripheral blood. V and J are TRBV6-2 or TRBV6-3 and TRBJ2-3; 8 bases align to TRBD2. The CDR3 DNA follows: TGTGCCAGCAGTTACTCGAGAGCGGGGGGCACAGATACGCAGTATTTT. It yields the protein CASSYSRAGGTDTQYF.